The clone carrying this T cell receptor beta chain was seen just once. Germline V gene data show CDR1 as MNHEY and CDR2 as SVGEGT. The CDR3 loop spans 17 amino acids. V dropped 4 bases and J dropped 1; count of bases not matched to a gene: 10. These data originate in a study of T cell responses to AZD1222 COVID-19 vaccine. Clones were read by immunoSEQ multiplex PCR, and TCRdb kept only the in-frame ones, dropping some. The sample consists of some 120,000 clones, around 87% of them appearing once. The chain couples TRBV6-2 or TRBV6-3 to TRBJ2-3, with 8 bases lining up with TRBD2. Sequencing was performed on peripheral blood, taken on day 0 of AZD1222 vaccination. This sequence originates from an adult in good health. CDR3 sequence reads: CASSSREGGRRTDTQYF. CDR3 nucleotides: TGTGCCAGCAGTTCCCGGGAGGGGGGCCGTCGCACAGATACGCAGTATTTT.